Following are 30 T cell receptor beta chains from one sample sequenced in a study of cytomegalovirus exposure and HLA in healthy donors. Both 60 Vbeta primers and 13 Jbeta primers went into the PCR. TCRdb's table, derived via immunoSEQ multiplex PCR, lists solely in-frame clones and lacks some. The table shows around 100,000 clones, with 81% occurring only once. The specimen was PBMCs. These receptors came from a man aged 40-49 years in good health and CMV-seropositive.

This clone was seen a few times. The rearrangement links TRBV2 to TRBJ1-3, with no clear D. The germline V gene has CDR1 SNHLY and CDR2 FYNNEI. Trimming stripped 2 bases from V and 0 bases from J, with 14 bases between. This CDR3 spans 17 amino acids. This CDR3 reads CASSEQGWTYSGNTIYF. In DNA, the CDR3 is TGTGCCAGCAGTGAACAAGGGTGGACTTACTCTGGAAACACCATATATTTT.

This clone was found a few times. The gene calls are TRBV10-3 and TRBJ2-7, with 7 bases matching TRBD1. The CDR3 sequence is 13 residues long. Germline CDR1 and CDR2: ENHRY and SYGVKD. The V gene end was trimmed by 9 bases and the J gene end by 0 bases; junction bases not matched to a gene: 5. CDR3 loop: CAIYRDSSYEQYF. In DNA, the CDR3 is TGTGCCATTTACCGGGACAGCTCCTACGAGCAGTACTTC.

The chain recombines TRBV19 with TRBJ1-4; a possible D gene is TRBD1 (5 bases). Trimming removed 6 bases at V and 8 bases at J, with 16 bases between. Germline-derived CDR1 and CDR2 are LNHDA and SQIVND (reference sequence). The CDR3 covers 14 residues. CDR3 sequence reads: CASRSGGFVEKLFF. The CDR3 DNA reads TGTGCCAGTAGATCCGGGGGTTTTGTGGAAAAACTGTTTTTT. The variable domain in full, completed from reference TRBV19 and TRBJ1-4, reads DGGITQSPKYLFRKEGQNVTLSCEQNLNHDAMYWYRQDPGQGLRLIYYSQIVNDFQKGDIAEGYSVSREKKESFPLTVTSAQKNPTAFYLCASRSGGFVEKLFFGSGTQLSVL.

J is TRBJ1-4 and V is TRBV5-1; 7 nucleotides agree with TRBD1. Looked up from germline, CDR1 is SGHRS and CDR2 is YFSETQ. The CDR3 is made up of 14 amino acids. With 0 bases clipped from V and 8 bases from J, the junction kept 4 bases outside the gene matches. CDR3 region: CASSLDRGGEKLFF. The DNA of the CDR3 is TGCGCCAGCAGCTTGGACAGGGGCGGGGAAAAACTGTTTTTT.

This chain joins TRBV14 and TRBJ1-2; 7 bases are shared with TRBD1. The V gene end was trimmed by 0 bases and the J gene end by 7 bases; junction bases not matched to a gene: 8. Looked up from germline, CDR1 is SGHDN and CDR2 is FVKESK. The CDR3 extends over 15 amino acids. DNA for the CDR3: TGTGCCAGCAGCCAAGATAGGGGGCTAGTGGCTGGCTACACCTTC. Translating it yields CASSQDRGLVAGYTF.

The rearrangement uses TRBV10-2 and TRBJ1-5, with 7 bases lining up with TRBD1. The germline V gene encodes CDR1 WSHSY and CDR2 SAAADI. V lost 10 bases and J lost 1; bases outside the gene matches: 10. This CDR3 has 15 residues. CDR3 sequence reads: CATLNPGGSNQPQHF. The CDR3 nucleotides read TGCGCCACCCTTAACCCAGGGGGAAGCAATCAGCCCCAGCATTTT.

This chain joins TRBV18 and TRBJ1-5, with a tentative D call TRBD1 (5 bases). V lost 2 bases, J lost 4 bases, and 12 bases lay in between. The CDR3 contains 15 residues. Germline V gene sequence: CDR1 KGHSH, CDR2 LQKENI. Here the CDR3 reads CASSPGQFGNQPQHF. CDR3 in DNA: TGTGCCAGCTCACCAGGACAATTTGGAAATCAGCCCCAGCATTTT. Using reference TRBV18 and TRBJ1-5 for the parts outside the CDR3, the full variable domain is NAGVMQNPRHLVRRRGQEARLRCSPMKGHSHVYWYRQLPEEGLKFMVYLQKENIIDESGMPKERFSAEFPKEGPSILRIQQVVRGDSAAYFCASSPGQFGNQPQHFGDGTRLSIL.

This clone was found a few times. The junction differs from germline at one of its ends, possibly a read error. This chain joins TRBV30 and TRBJ2-6, with a weak D call TRBD1 (6 bases). The germline V gene encodes CDR1 GTSNPN and CDR2 SVGIG (reference sequence). CDR3 length equals 20 residues. The CDR3 is CAWRQGDRTARVSGANGLTF. The CDR3, as DNA: TGTGCCTGGAGACAGGGAGACAGGACCGCCCGGGTGTCTGGGGCCAACGGCCTGACTTTC. Full variable domain (remainder filled in from reference TRBV30 and TRBJ2-6): SQTIHQWPATLVQPVGSPLSLECTVEGTSNPNLYWYRQAAGRGLQLLFYSVGIGQISSEVPQNLSASRPQDRQFILSSKKLLLSDSGFYLCAWRQGDRTARVSGANGLTFGAGSRLTVL.

The chain recombines TRBV5-6 with TRBJ2-5; TRBD2 agrees at 8 bases. The germline V gene has CDR1 SGHDT and CDR2 YYEEEE. V lost 4 bases and J lost 2; bases outside the gene matches: 4. The CDR3 is 14 amino acids. The CDR3 is CASSTIAGQETQYF. The CDR3 bases are TGTGCCAGCAGCACTATAGCGGGGCAAGAGACCCAGTACTTC. Looking up the rest from reference TRBV5-6 and TRBJ2-5 gives the full variable domain: DAGVTQSPTHLIKTRGQQVTLRCSPKSGHDTVSWYQQALGQGPQFIFQYYEEEERQRGNFPDRFSGHQFPNYSSELNVNALLLGDSALYLCASSTIAGQETQYFGPGTRLLVL.

The genes are TRBV30 and TRBJ1-1; D gene unclear. Per germline, CDR1 GTSNPN and CDR2 SVGIG (reference sequence). The V and J ends lost 6 bases and 1 base respectively, with 6 bases between them. The CDR3 has 11 residues. CDR3 in DNA: TGTGCCTGCCGGGGGAACACTGAAGCTTTCTTT. Its protein is CACRGNTEAFF.

Points on this clone: A read error may account for a junction end that differs from germline. The chain recombines TRBV6-5 with TRBJ1-2; 8 bases are shared with TRBD1. Germline V lookup: CDR1 MNHEY, CDR2 SVGAGI. This CDR3 has 12 residues. CDR3 DNA sequence: TGTGCCAGCACTTACAGGGGGTCGGGCTACACCTTC. Protein: CASTYRGSGYTF.

The rearrangement links TRBV5-4 to TRBJ2-7, with TRBD2 matching over 10 bases. The CDR3 sequence is 15 residues long. The germline V gene has CDR1 SGHNT and CDR2 YYREEE (reference sequence). The junction had 7 bases not matched to a gene; V was cut back by 0 bases and J by 7 bases. The CDR3 DNA reads as TGTGCCAGCAGCTTGGATGCTAGCGGGAGAAGGGAGCAGTACTTC. This encodes CASSLDASGRREQYF.

The rearrangement uses TRBV4-2 and TRBJ1-4; a possible D gene is TRBD1 (6 bases). The V end was cut by 7 bases, the J end by 10 bases, with 16 bases between. CDR1 is LGHNA, CDR2 YNFKEQ, per germline. This CDR3 spans 13 amino acids. In nucleotides, the CDR3 is TGTGCCAGCACGCCAACAGGGTTGGGAAAACTGTTTTTT. Translation gives CASTPTGLGKLFF.

This clone was picked up a small number of times. Sequence at one end of the junction differs from germline and may be a read error. The chain carries TRBV7-9 and TRBJ1-1; D is unresolved. The CDR3 covers 13 residues. CDR1 and CDR2 from the germline V gene are SEHNR and FQNEAQ (reference sequence). The DNA of the CDR3 is TGTTCCAGCAGCTTATTCATGAACACTGAAGCTTTCTTT. Protein sequence: CSSSLFMNTEAFF.

This clone was picked up one time. The gene calls are TRBV5-4 and TRBJ2-7; a possible D gene is TRBD1 (6 bases). Germline V gene lookup returns CDR1 SGHNT and CDR2 YYREEE (reference sequence). V lost 0 bases, J lost 4 bases, and 14 bases lay in between. The CDR3 is made up of 15 amino acids. Here the CDR3 reads CASSLDAGVNYEQYF. DNA for the CDR3: TGTGCCAGCAGCTTGGACGCAGGGGTTAATTACGAGCAGTACTTC.

V usage is TRBV5-4 and J usage is TRBJ2-5; 9 nucleotides line up with TRBD1. J was trimmed by 3 bases and V by 0 bases; bases with no gene match: 3. Germline CDR1 and CDR2: SGHNT and YYREEE (reference sequence). The CDR3 spans 15 residues. The CDR3 sequence: CASSLGQGGEETQYF. Here the CDR3 DNA reads TGTGCCAGCAGCTTGGGACAGGGGGGGGAAGAGACCCAGTACTTC.

This chain uses TRBV19 with TRBJ1-1, with TRBD1 as a possible D gene (5 bases). The CDR3 contains 14 residues. From germline, CDR1 is LNHDA and CDR2 SQIVND (reference sequence). V lost 3 bases and J 5 bases, leaving 13 bases between the germline ends. The CDR3 is CASSIPGGWTEAFF. CDR3 bases: TGTGCCAGTAGTATTCCCGGGGGTTGGACTGAAGCTTTCTTT.

The V and J genes are TRBV5-1 and TRBJ2-3; D unclear. This CDR3 spans 14 amino acids. V shed 5 bases and J shed 1 base, with 11 bases lying between them. CDR1 and CDR2 from the germline V gene are SGHRS and YFSETQ. The CDR3 bases are TGCGCCAGCAGGGAGCTCCCAGGCACAGATACGCAGTATTTT. Translated: CASRELPGTDTQYF.

The chain combines TRBV27 with TRBJ2-7; 8 bases are shared with TRBD1. Germline V lookup: CDR1 MNHEY, CDR2 SMNVEV (reference sequence). The CDR3 has 14 residues. V lost 9 bases to trimming and J lost 0 bases; unmatched junction nucleotides: 7. DNA for the CDR3: TGTGCCAGTCGCCGACAGGGGCACTCCTACGAGCAGTACTTC. The encoded protein is CASRRQGHSYEQYF.

The V call is TRBV29-1, the J call TRBJ1-1; D might be TRBD1 (5 bases). The CDR3 is 14 amino acids. Germline-derived CDR1 and CDR2 are SQVTM and ANQGSEA. The V gene lost 0 bases and the J gene lost 7 bases, with 15 bases spanning the gap. The CDR3 DNA reads TGCAGCGTTGAAGAGTCCGTGGGGGGGTATGAAGCTTTCTTT. It codes for CSVEESVGGYEAFF.

The chain couples TRBV6-5 to TRBJ1-5; 10 nucleotides align to TRBD1. The CDR3 loop spans 13 amino acids. Germline loops: CDR1 MNHEY, CDR2 SVGAGI. V lost 6 bases and J lost 11; bases outside the gene matches: 7. As DNA, the CDR3 is TGTGCCAGCAGGGCCTCCGGGACAGGGGCCCAGCATTTT. Its translation is CASRASGTGAQHF.

The V and J genes are TRBV9 and TRBJ2-1; 14 bases align to TRBD2. The CDR3 covers 17 residues. The ends lost 3 bases at V and 7 bases at J; junction bases unmatched: 9. CDR1 is SGDLS and CDR2 is YYNGEE in the germline V gene. The CDR3 is CASSAHGTSGGKNEQFF. In nucleotides, the CDR3 is TGTGCCAGCAGCGCTCACGGGACTAGCGGGGGTAAGAATGAGCAGTTCTTC.

The J gene is TRBJ1-5, the V gene TRBV4-1; TRBD1 aligns across 7 bases. The CDR3 is made up of 16 amino acids. The V gene end was trimmed by 5 bases and the J gene end by 5 bases; junction bases not matched to a gene: 12. CDR1 and CDR2 from the germline V gene are MGHRA and YSYEKL. The chain's CDR3 is CASSVFPGQSHQPQHF. DNA for the CDR3: TGCGCCAGCAGCGTATTTCCGGGACAGAGTCATCAGCCCCAGCATTTT.

The V and J genes are TRBV4-1 and TRBJ2-7; 14 nucleotides align to TRBD2. J was trimmed by 4 bases and V by 5 bases; bases with no gene match: 4. Germline CDR1 and CDR2: MGHRA and YSYEKL. This CDR3 is 15 amino acids long. CDR3 bases: TGCGCCAGCAGCACCGGGACTAGCGGGAGATACGAGCAGTACTTC. It codes for CASSTGTSGRYEQYF.

This chain uses TRBV7-2 with TRBJ1-6; 9 positions agree with TRBD1. J lost 9 bases, V lost 5 bases, and 5 bases had no gene match. Germline V gene lookup returns CDR1 SGHTA and CDR2 FQGNSA. There are 14 residues in the CDR3. The CDR3 is CASSRGQGSSPLHF. The CDR3 DNA reads TGTGCCAGCAGCAGAGGACAGGGGAGTTCACCCCTCCACTTT.

The chain uses TRBV5-4 and TRBJ2-1, with 7 positions matching TRBD1. Germline CDR1 and CDR2: SGHNT and YYREEE (reference sequence). CDR3 length: 16 amino acids. J lost 7 bases, V lost 4 bases, and 14 bases had no gene match. In nucleotides, the CDR3 is TGTGCCAGCAGCCGTTTATGGGGGCGACAGGGTAATGAGCAGTTCTTC. Translated, it gives CASSRLWGRQGNEQFF.

The genes are TRBV7-9 and TRBJ2-7; TRBD2 matches 10 bases. The germline gives CDR1 SEHNR, CDR2 FQNEAQ (reference sequence). V gave up 5 bases and J gave up 7 bases; unmatched junction bases: 14. The CDR3 runs to 16 residues. The CDR3 sequence: CASSPAWSGRVGEQYF. DNA of the CDR3: TGTGCCAGCAGCCCGGCTTGGAGCGGGAGGGTGGGTGAGCAGTACTTC.

As DNA, the CDR3 is TGTGCCGGACAGACTAATGAAAAACTGTTTTTT. Encoded protein: CAGQTNEKLFF. The J gene is TRBJ1-4, the V gene TRBV28; possible D gene TRBD1, 6 bases. The CDR3 loop spans 11 amino acids. Germline V gene data show CDR1 as MDHEN and CDR2 as SYDVKM. Trimming removed 11 bases at V and 2 bases at J, with 6 bases between.

The rearrangement joins TRBV2 to TRBJ1-3; D unclear. The CDR3 contains 15 residues. V dropped 1 base and J dropped 0 bases, with 7 bases sitting between them. The germline gives CDR1 SNHLY, CDR2 FYNNEI. CDR3 DNA sequence: TGTGCCAGCAGTGAAGTGGGCCTCTCTGGAAACACCATATATTTT. Protein: CASSEVGLSGNTIYF.

As to this clone: Its ends do not fully match the called genes, so a read error is possible. This chain joins TRBV6-6 and TRBJ1-5; tentative D call: TRBD1 (5 bases). CDR1 is MNHNY, CDR2 SVGAGI, per germline (reference sequence). This CDR3 is 14 amino acids long. The CDR3 loop reads CVSSTVGVNQPQHF. As DNA, the CDR3 is TGTGTCAGCAGCACAGTAGGGGTGAATCAGCCCCAGCATTTT.